At least ten counts were recorded for the clone carrying this T cell receptor beta chain. What it binds is unknown. This sample was included in a study of T cells after yellow fever vaccination. Across the whole study: Each low-cell-number fraction was prepared by means of SMART-Seq v4 Ultra Low Input.

Points from the study as a whole: Booster samples showed a return of most primary-vaccination clones (roughly 96% CD4, around 88% CD8).

It was through 5'RACE template switching that TCR cDNA was made, with a universal primer site and UMIs added. Using its own MiXCR run on the 5' RACE reads, TCRdb lists one record per CDR3 protein. This table holds under 600,000 distinct CDR3 sequences, roughly 14% found once. Germline V gives CDR1 SGHRS, CDR2 YFSETQ. Between the trimmed V and J ends, which lost 3 bases and 2 bases, there was a span of 11 bases. CDR3 length: 14 amino acids. The V gene is TRBV5-1, the J gene TRBJ2-5; the D call may be TRBD1 or TRBD2 (5 bases each). The specimen was PBMCs, collected on the day of the yellow fever booster vaccination. The origin of this receptor is a young man who received the YFV17D yellow fever vaccine. CDR3 in amino acids: CASSSGTAQETQYF. CDR3 nucleotides: TGCGCCAGCAGCTCCGGGACGGCGCAAGAGACCCAGTACTTC.